This TCR beta chain is from a study of graft-versus-host responses after intestinal transplantation. Overall study context: The recipients all started with anti-thymocyte globulin induction and then took tacrolimus and steroids for 3 to 4 years. General study points: Ileal or blood samples showed some GvH clones first, and such clones were also found in recipient marrow. Across patients carrying graft-donor T cell macrochimerism, allografts held high graft-versus-host to host-versus-graft clonal ratios.

Germline trimming cut 2 bases from V and 0 bases from J; bases unmatched to any gene: 6. The CDR3 is 16 residues long. Germline V CDR1 and CDR2: SGHRS, YFSETQ. This clone was recorded a few times. Its antigen is as yet unknown. Generated by immunoSEQ multiplex PCR, the TCRdb table keeps only in-frame clones and is missing some. The sample consists of more than 95,000 clones, 75% to 95% of them appearing once. The sequence was obtained from a human donor who received an intestinal transplant. J is TRBJ2-3 and V is TRBV5-1; 7 bases are shared with TRBD1. Source: unstimulated CD4+ T cells sorted from spleen or lymph node cells, taken before intestinal transplant. The CDR3 loop reads CASSLSGTESTDTQYF. The CDR3 DNA follows: TGCGCCAGCAGCTTATCCGGGACAGAGAGCACAGATACGCAGTATTTT. Using reference TRBV5-1 and TRBJ2-3 for the parts outside the CDR3, the full variable domain is KAGVTQTPRYLIKTRGQQVTLSCSPISGHRSVSWYQQTPGQGLQFLFEYFSETQRNKGNFPGRFSGRQFSNSRSEMNVSTLELGDSALYLCASSLSGTESTDTQYFGPGTRLTVL.